A single sample is the source of the 2 T cell receptor beta chains below, sequenced in a study of blood T cell repertoires in COVID-19. Sequenced by immunoSEQ multiplex PCR; TCRdb stores in-frame clones only, minus some. The repertoire holds 200,000 to 300,000 clones, with 92% as singletons. Sequencing input: peripheral blood. These receptors were collected from a man aged 30 to 45 with COVID-19, enrolled during active disease.

J is TRBJ2-1 and V is TRBV9; perhaps TRBD1 as D (6 bases). This CDR3 region has 15 residues. CDR1 and CDR2 (germline): SGDLS, YYNGEE. The V gene lost 4 bases and the J gene lost 6 bases, with 17 bases spanning the gap. The CDR3 loop reads CASSTTGTPINEQFF. The CDR3 region has the DNA TGTGCCAGCAGCACTACCGGGACACCTATCAATGAGCAGTTCTTC.

The rearrangement links TRBV11-2 to TRBJ1-4; 7 positions agree with TRBD1. V lost 5 bases to trimming and J lost 0 bases; unmatched junction nucleotides: 9. The CDR3 spans 17 residues. The germline CDR1 and CDR2 sequences are SGHAT and FQNNGV. The CDR3, as DNA: TGTGCCAGCAGCCCGGGGGGGACAGTAGCAACTAATGAAAAACTGTTTTTT. Translation gives CASSPGGTVATNEKLFF.